These T cell receptor beta chains were read from a single sample in a study of T cells in Graves' hyperthyroidism and ophthalmopathy. TCRdb reprocessed the multiplex PCR reads via MiXCR and lists one record per CDR3 protein. The sample shows some 530,000 distinct CDR3 sequences, approximately 22% of them seen only once. The specimen was blood. Every receptor here comes from a woman in her seventies with Graves' ophthalmopathy. Both conserved end residues are part of each CDR3. Fields, in order: J gene, clone size, V gene, CDR3 length, D gene, CDR3 DNA, CDR3 protein. A D gene is named only where the DNA matches it firmly. Size is omitted from some rows. Given values are once, few, many or a class for expanded clones.

J: TRBJ2-7
size: NA
V: TRBV18
length: 16
D: TRBD1
DNA: TGTGCCAGCTCACCGGGACAGGGGGCGTTTGAAGGCGAGCAGTACTTC
CDR3: CASSPGQGAFEGEQYF

J: TRBJ1-2
size: NA
V: TRBV6-5
length: 16
D: NA
DNA: TGTGCCAGCAGATTAGCGGGGGCGGGGGGCAACTATGGCTACACCTTC
CDR3: CASRLAGAGGNYGYTF

J: TRBJ2-3
size: few
V: TRBV24-1
length: 13
D: TRBD2
DNA: TGTGCCACCAGTGACGGGACTAGGTTTACGCAGTATTTT
CDR3: CATSDGTRFTQYF

J: TRBJ2-2
size: many
V: TRBV7-2
length: 16
D: TRBD2
DNA: TGTGCCAGCACCATTCCCGGCGGGAGGGATACCGGGGAGCTGTTTTTT
CDR3: CASTIPGGRDTGELFF

J: TRBJ2-3
size: few
V: TRBV27
length: 16
D: NA
DNA: TGTGCCAGCAGTTTTTGGAGGTTGGGGGACCCAGATACGCAGTATTTT
CDR3: CASSFWRLGDPDTQYF

J: TRBJ2-5
size: NA
V: TRBV7-2
length: 15
D: NA
DNA: TGTGCCAGCGTTGCGTTCGGGCTAGCCCAAGAGACCCAGTACTTC
CDR3: CASVAFGLAQETQYF

J: TRBJ2-5
size: NA
V: TRBV20-1
length: 13
D: NA
DNA: TGCAGTTGCCCGGAAGGAGGGGGAGAGACCCAGTACTTC
CDR3: CSCPEGGGETQYF

J: TRBJ2-2
size: NA
V: TRBV6-1
length: 16
D: NA
DNA: TGTGCCAGCAGTCCCTCGGGACTGGGTAAAGCCGGGGAGCTGTTTTTT
CDR3: CASSPSGLGKAGELFF

J: TRBJ1-1
size: many
V: TRBV3-1
length: 16
D: NA
DNA: TGTGCCAGCAGCCAAGCCCCCCCAGGGAGACGGACTGAAGCTTTCTTT
CDR3: CASSQAPPGRRTEAFF

J: TRBJ1-1
size: many
V: TRBV5-1
length: 11
D: NA
DNA: TGCGCCAGCAGGCAAGACACTGAAGCTTTCTTT
CDR3: CASRQDTEAFF